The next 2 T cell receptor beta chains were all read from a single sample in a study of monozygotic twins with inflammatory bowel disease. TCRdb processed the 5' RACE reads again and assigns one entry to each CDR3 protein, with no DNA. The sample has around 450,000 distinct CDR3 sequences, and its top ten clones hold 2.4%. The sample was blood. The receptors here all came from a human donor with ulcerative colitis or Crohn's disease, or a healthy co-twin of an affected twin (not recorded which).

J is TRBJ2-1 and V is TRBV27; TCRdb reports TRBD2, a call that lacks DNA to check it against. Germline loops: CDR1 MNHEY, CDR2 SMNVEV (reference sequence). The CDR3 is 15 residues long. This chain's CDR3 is CASTLASGLYNEQFF.

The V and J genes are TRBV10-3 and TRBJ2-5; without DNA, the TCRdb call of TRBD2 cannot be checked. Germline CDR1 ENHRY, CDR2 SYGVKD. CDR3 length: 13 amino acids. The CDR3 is CAISEGRAETQYF.